This record concerns one TCR beta chain sequence. This sample was taken from a study of blood T cell repertoires in COVID-19. In the original analysis: The assay estimated nucleated cells by amplifying reference gene primers. The protocol was immunoSEQ multiplex PCR, while the TCRdb copy is restricted to in-frame clones and leaves out a portion. From that table come the V and J calls and clone size; the DNA was used to work out D and trimming. Of 70,000 to 80,000 clones listed, 75% to 90% were seen once; the top ten hold 35% to 40%. Germline loops: CDR1 SNHLY, CDR2 FYNNEI. The germline V and J ends were trimmed by 7 bases and 0 bases, with 15 bases remaining between them. This CDR3 comprises 16 residues.

The rearrangement links TRBV2 to TRBJ2-2; tentative D call: TRBD1 (7 bases). This TCR came from a woman over 75 with active or convalescent COVID-19. Source material: peripheral blood. The CDR3 DNA follows: TGTGCCAGCACAAGGCAGGGGGGATCGAACACCGGGGAGCTGTTTTTT. It translates to CASTRQGGSNTGELFF.